The sequence of this T cell receptor (beta chain) was determined in a study of blood T cells in healthy people across ages. The V gene lost 2 bases and the J gene lost 9 bases, with 14 bases spanning the gap. Germline V gene data show CDR1 as MNHNS and CDR2 as SASEGT. There are 15 residues in the CDR3. Together with a sample-barcoded 5' primer, a J-beta primer mix was included in a second PCR lasting roughly 6 to 12 cycles. Via MiXCR, TCRdb re-called the 5' RACE reads, giving one row per CDR3 protein. In the table there are 1.5 million to 2 million distinct CDR3 sequences, about 32% of which are singletons.

This sequence joins TRBV6-1 and TRBJ1-6; perhaps TRBD1 as D (5 bases). The TCR comes from a young woman in good health. Sequenced: blood. The CDR3 bases are TGTGCCAGCAGTGAATTGGGGGGAAGAGGTTCACCCCTCCACTTT. Its translation: CASSELGGRGSPLHF.